The 25 T cell receptor beta chains below all came from one sample that was sequenced in a study of beta chain features in type 1 diabetes. All of the isolated RNA was reverse transcribed, so expressed TCRB transcripts were sequenced. Clones were sequenced by immunoSEQ multiplex PCR, and TCRdb holds only the in-frame ones, with some missing. This sample carries roughly 500,000 clones, approximately 31% of them seen once, and the ten largest clones take about 0.065%. The specimen was naive CD4+ T cells from blood. Every receptor here comes from a man between 18 and 35 years old in good health.

For the CDR3, the DNA is TGTGCCAGCAGCTTTTCACACTACGAGCAGTACTTC. Its protein is CASSFSHYEQYF. The V and J genes are TRBV11-2 and TRBJ2-7; D not resolved. V was pared by 3 bases and J by 3 bases, with 6 bases between. Germline assignment: CDR1 SGHAT and CDR2 FQNNGV. CDR3 length: 12 residues.

This chain uses TRBV7-2 with TRBJ2-1; D not resolved. The CDR3 is 12 residues long. The V end lost 1 base, the J end lost 7 bases, and 5 bases lay between the germline ends. CDR1 is SGHTA and CDR2 is FQGNSA in the germline V gene. The CDR3 DNA reads TGTGCCAGCAGCTTAGTCCAAAATGAGCAGTTCTTC. This encodes CASSLVQNEQFF. Full variable domain (remainder filled in from reference TRBV7-2 and TRBJ2-1): GAGVSQSPSNKVTEKGKDVELRCDPISGHTALYWYRQSLGQGLEFLIYFQGNSAPDKSGLPSDRFSAERTGGSVSTLTIQRTQQEDSAVYLCASSLVQNEQFFGPGTRLTVL.

This clone was observed a few times. The chain joins TRBV9 to TRBJ2-5; D might be TRBD2 (5 bases). CDR1 is SGDLS and CDR2 is YYNGEE in the germline V gene. The CDR3 is made up of 15 amino acids. Trimming removed 3 bases at V and 0 bases at J, with 12 bases between. CDR3 sequence reads: CASSGNTGNQETQYF. As DNA, the CDR3 is TGTGCCAGCAGCGGAAACACGGGGAACCAAGAGACCCAGTACTTC.

The rearrangement joins TRBV29-1 to TRBJ1-1, with 9 bases fitting TRBD1. Germline loops: CDR1 SQVTM, CDR2 ANQGSEA. The trim removed 7 bases at V and 3 bases at J, leaving 6 bases unmatched. CDR3 length: 13 residues. As DNA, the CDR3 is TGCAGCGCCGACAGGGGGTTGGACACTGAAGCTTTCTTT. Protein product: CSADRGLDTEAFF.

The chain uses TRBV4-3 and TRBJ2-1; D might be TRBD2 (5 bases). CDR1 and CDR2 (germline): LGHNA, YSLEER. V lost 1 base to trimming and J lost 6 bases, with 16 bases between them. The CDR3 contains 16 residues. CDR3 sequence: CASSQVSFGRRNEQFF. DNA for the CDR3: TGCGCCAGCAGCCAAGTAAGCTTTGGGAGACGCAATGAGCAGTTCTTC.

This clone was found a few times. This chain joins TRBV7-2 and TRBJ2-3; tentative D call: TRBD2 (5 bases). The CDR3 has 15 amino acids. Deletions cut 5 bases from V and 5 bases from J, with 17 bases between. The V gene's germline CDR1 is SGHTA and CDR2 FQGNSA. CDR3 protein: CASSLRPLAIDTQYF. CDR3 nucleotides: TGTGCCAGCAGCCTAAGACCGCTAGCAATAGATACGCAGTATTTT.

This clone was picked up a small number of times. In DNA, the CDR3 is TGTGCCTGGAGGGGCGCAGGGGGGCCCACTGAAGCTTTCTTT. Amino acid sequence: CAWRGAGGPTEAFF. The rearrangement uses TRBV30 and TRBJ1-1; 7 bases map to TRBD1. Trimming took 3 bases from V and 4 from J; bases not matched to a gene: 8. The CDR3 covers 14 residues. The germline gives CDR1 GTSNPN, CDR2 SVGIG (reference sequence).

The chain links TRBV7-2 to TRBJ2-7; D possibly matches TRBD1 or TRBD2 (5 bases each). The germline V and J ends were trimmed by 7 bases and 4 bases, with 20 bases remaining between them. From germline, CDR1 is SGHTA and CDR2 FQGNSA. This CDR3 has 15 amino acids. The chain's CDR3 is CASTPAGTTPYEQYF. DNA of the CDR3: TGTGCCAGCACCCCGGCCGGGACCACACCTTACGAGCAGTACTTC.

This clone was recorded a few times. V is TRBV6-6 and J is TRBJ2-7; D remains unclear. The CDR3 sequence is 12 residues long. The V gene lost 8 bases and the J gene lost 2 bases, with 10 bases spanning the gap. Germline CDR1 MNHNY, CDR2 SVGAGI (reference sequence). CDR3: CASADATYEQYF. CDR3 nucleotides: TGTGCCAGCGCGGACGCCACCTACGAGCAGTACTTC.

This CDR3 reads CASSQGLAGGTSTDTQYF. CDR3 DNA: TGTGCCAGCAGCCAGGGTTTAGCGGGAGGGACTAGCACAGATACGCAGTATTTT. V is TRBV4-2 and J is TRBJ2-3; 11 bases are shared with TRBD2. This CDR3 has 18 residues. Per the germline V gene, CDR1 is LGHNA and CDR2 is YNFKEQ. Trimming at V came to 3 bases and at J to 0 bases, leaving 8 bases not matched to a gene.

A few counts support this clone. The chain links TRBV2 to TRBJ2-2; D gene uncertain. This CDR3 contains 14 residues. V lost 4 bases, J lost 4 bases, and 10 bases lay in between. CDR1 and CDR2 from the germline V gene are SNHLY and FYNNEI. CDR3 coding DNA: TGTGCCAGCAGTGGTATTAGGCTCACCGGGGAGCTGTTTTTT. This sequence encodes CASSGIRLTGELFF.

The genes are TRBV9 and TRBJ2-7, with TRBD1 matching 8 bases. This CDR3 has 17 amino acids. Trimming took 1 base from V and 2 from J; bases not matched to a gene: 11. The germline gives CDR1 SGDLS, CDR2 YYNGEE. In nucleotides, the CDR3 is TGTGCCAGCAGCGTATTAGGGTGGGACAGGTCGACCTACGAGCAGTACTTC. Its translation is CASSVLGWDRSTYEQYF. Full variable domain (remainder filled in from reference TRBV9 and TRBJ2-7): DSGVTQTPKHLITATGQRVTLRCSPRSGDLSVYWYQQSLDQGLQFLIQYYNGEERAKGNILERFSAQQFPDLHSELNLSSLELGDSALYFCASSVLGWDRSTYEQYFGPGTRLTVT.

The J gene is TRBJ1-1, the V gene TRBV30; the D is unclear. The V gene's germline CDR1 is GTSNPN and CDR2 SVGIG (reference sequence). Trimming took off 3 bases at V and 0 bases at J, with 8 bases between the two ends. This CDR3 comprises 13 residues. Here the CDR3 reads CAWSGEMNTEAFF. The CDR3 DNA is TGTGCCTGGAGCGGGGAGATGAACACTGAAGCTTTCTTT. Filled out from reference TRBV30 and TRBJ1-1, the complete variable domain reads SQTIHQWPATLVQPVGSPLSLECTVEGTSNPNLYWYRQAAGRGLQLLFYSVGIGQISSEVPQNLSASRPQDRQFILSSKKLLLSDSGFYLCAWSGEMNTEAFFGQGTRLTVV.

In its sample, this clone was seen a few times. Different DNA sequences within this sample yield the same CDR3. J is TRBJ2-3 and V is TRBV14, with unresolved D. This CDR3 comprises 12 residues. V was pared by 1 base and J by 5 bases, with 4 bases between. In germline, CDR1 is SGHDN, CDR2 FVKESK. CDR3 DNA: TGTGCCAGCAGCCAAGTGAGAGATACGCAGTATTTT. Residues: CASSQVRDTQYF.

The chain joins TRBV7-2 to TRBJ2-3; D is unclear. The CDR3 loop spans 14 amino acids. Germline-derived CDR1 and CDR2 are SGHTA and FQGNSA. The V and J ends lost 1 base and 0 bases respectively, with 5 bases between them. Here the CDR3 DNA reads TGTGCCAGCAGCTTAGGATTTAGCACAGATACGCAGTATTTT. Protein: CASSLGFSTDTQYF.

V and J are TRBV7-2 and TRBJ1-4; the match to TRBD1 covers 7 bases. J lost 9 bases, V lost 1 base, and 14 bases had no gene match. CDR1 is SGHTA, CDR2 FQGNSA, per germline. This CDR3 spans 17 amino acids. The CDR3 nucleotides read TGTGCCAGCAGCTTAGATATGTTCGGGACAGCGTCCCAAAAACTGTTTTTT. Amino acid sequence: CASSLDMFGTASQKLFF.

This chain uses TRBV18 with TRBJ2-7; the D gene is possibly TRBD1 (5 bases). Germline CDR1 KGHSH, CDR2 LQKENI. CDR3 length: 13 residues. With 5 bases removed from V and 2 bases from J, the gap between germline ends came to 10 bases. CDR3 in amino acids: CASSSGIPYEQYF. The CDR3 coding sequence is TGTGCCAGCTCATCAGGGATTCCCTACGAGCAGTACTTC. The whole variable domain, remainder taken from reference TRBV18 and TRBJ2-7, is NAGVMQNPRHLVRRRGQEARLRCSPMKGHSHVYWYRQLPEEGLKFMVYLQKENIIDESGMPKERFSAEFPKEGPSILRIQQVVRGDSAAYFCASSSGIPYEQYFGPGTRLTVT.

This clone was detected only a few times. The chain links TRBV7-9 to TRBJ2-7; TRBD1 matches at 8 bases. The V segment lost 2 bases and the J segment 0 bases; nucleotides outside the gene matches: 6. CDR1 SEHNR and CDR2 FQNEAQ come from the germline V gene (reference sequence). The CDR3 spans 16 residues. The CDR3 nucleotides read TGTGCCAGCAGCTTACCTCCAGGACAGGGCTCCTACGAGCAGTACTTC. It yields the protein CASSLPPGQGSYEQYF.

The V call is TRBV5-1, the J call TRBJ2-7; 9 positions match TRBD2. The germline gives CDR1 SGHRS, CDR2 YFSETQ. This CDR3 region has 15 residues. The trim removed 4 bases at V and 5 bases at J, leaving 10 bases unmatched. Here the CDR3 reads CASSLFSGSEDEQYF. CDR3 DNA: TGCGCCAGCAGCCTTTTTAGCGGGAGTGAAGACGAGCAGTACTTC.

J is TRBJ2-6 and V is TRBV5-1; tentatively, D is TRBD1 (5 bases). The CDR3 length is 15 residues. V was trimmed by 0 bases and J by 9 bases, leaving 13 bases between them. The germline V gene encodes CDR1 SGHRS and CDR2 YFSETQ. As DNA, the CDR3 is TGCGCCAGCAGCTTGGGGGTTGGCAGGGACAACGTCCTGACTTTC. Protein: CASSLGVGRDNVLTF.

The chain combines TRBV11-2 with TRBJ2-4, with D possibly TRBD1 on 6 matching bases. CDR1 and CDR2 from the germline V gene are SGHAT and FQNNGV. V was shortened by 1 base and J by 9 bases, with 10 bases between the two germline ends. The CDR3 has 13 amino acids. CDR3 in amino acids: CASSLGPRGIQYF. In DNA form, the CDR3 reads TGTGCCAGCAGCTTAGGCCCCAGGGGCATTCAGTACTTC.

The chain uses TRBV4-1 and TRBJ2-7; D is uncertain. Germline CDR1 reads MGHRA; CDR2 reads YSYEKL. This CDR3 is 14 amino acids long. The V end lost 3 bases, the J end lost 0 bases, and 9 bases lay between the germline ends. CDR3 region: CASSHPGRSYEQYF. The CDR3 bases are TGCGCCAGCAGCCATCCGGGTCGCTCCTACGAGCAGTACTTC.

The rearrangement uses TRBV30 and TRBJ2-3; TRBD2 agrees at 11 bases. Germline lookup yields CDR1 GTSNPN and CDR2 SVGIG (reference sequence). The V segment lost 5 bases and the J segment 7 bases; nucleotides outside the gene matches: 5. This CDR3 contains 13 residues. In DNA form, the CDR3 reads TGTGCCTGGGGACTAGCGGGCACGAATACGCAGTATTTT. It encodes CAWGLAGTNTQYF.

The V and J genes are TRBV10-3 and TRBJ2-7; tentatively, D is TRBD1 or TRBD2 (5 bases each). Germline CDR1 is ENHRY and CDR2 is SYGVKD. This CDR3 has 15 residues. Trimming left V 4 bases short and J 1 base short, with 14 bases between. This chain's CDR3 is CAISVSRDPSYEQYF. DNA of the CDR3: TGTGCCATCAGTGTGTCCAGGGACCCGTCCTACGAGCAGTACTTC.

V is TRBV5-1 and J is TRBJ2-3, with 9 nucleotides matching TRBD2. The V gene's germline CDR1 is SGHRS and CDR2 YFSETQ. There are 15 residues in the CDR3. After removal of 4 bases from V and 2 bases from J, the junction contained 5 bases not matched to a gene. CDR3 loop: CASSPGTSSTDTQYF. For the CDR3, the DNA is TGCGCCAGCAGCCCCGGGACTAGCTCCACAGATACGCAGTATTTT. The complete variable domain, with remaining parts taken from reference TRBV5-1 and TRBJ2-3, reads KAGVTQTPRYLIKTRGQQVTLSCSPISGHRSVSWYQQTPGQGLQFLFEYFSETQRNKGNFPGRFSGRQFSNSRSEMNVSTLELGDSALYLCASSPGTSSTDTQYFGPGTRLTVL.